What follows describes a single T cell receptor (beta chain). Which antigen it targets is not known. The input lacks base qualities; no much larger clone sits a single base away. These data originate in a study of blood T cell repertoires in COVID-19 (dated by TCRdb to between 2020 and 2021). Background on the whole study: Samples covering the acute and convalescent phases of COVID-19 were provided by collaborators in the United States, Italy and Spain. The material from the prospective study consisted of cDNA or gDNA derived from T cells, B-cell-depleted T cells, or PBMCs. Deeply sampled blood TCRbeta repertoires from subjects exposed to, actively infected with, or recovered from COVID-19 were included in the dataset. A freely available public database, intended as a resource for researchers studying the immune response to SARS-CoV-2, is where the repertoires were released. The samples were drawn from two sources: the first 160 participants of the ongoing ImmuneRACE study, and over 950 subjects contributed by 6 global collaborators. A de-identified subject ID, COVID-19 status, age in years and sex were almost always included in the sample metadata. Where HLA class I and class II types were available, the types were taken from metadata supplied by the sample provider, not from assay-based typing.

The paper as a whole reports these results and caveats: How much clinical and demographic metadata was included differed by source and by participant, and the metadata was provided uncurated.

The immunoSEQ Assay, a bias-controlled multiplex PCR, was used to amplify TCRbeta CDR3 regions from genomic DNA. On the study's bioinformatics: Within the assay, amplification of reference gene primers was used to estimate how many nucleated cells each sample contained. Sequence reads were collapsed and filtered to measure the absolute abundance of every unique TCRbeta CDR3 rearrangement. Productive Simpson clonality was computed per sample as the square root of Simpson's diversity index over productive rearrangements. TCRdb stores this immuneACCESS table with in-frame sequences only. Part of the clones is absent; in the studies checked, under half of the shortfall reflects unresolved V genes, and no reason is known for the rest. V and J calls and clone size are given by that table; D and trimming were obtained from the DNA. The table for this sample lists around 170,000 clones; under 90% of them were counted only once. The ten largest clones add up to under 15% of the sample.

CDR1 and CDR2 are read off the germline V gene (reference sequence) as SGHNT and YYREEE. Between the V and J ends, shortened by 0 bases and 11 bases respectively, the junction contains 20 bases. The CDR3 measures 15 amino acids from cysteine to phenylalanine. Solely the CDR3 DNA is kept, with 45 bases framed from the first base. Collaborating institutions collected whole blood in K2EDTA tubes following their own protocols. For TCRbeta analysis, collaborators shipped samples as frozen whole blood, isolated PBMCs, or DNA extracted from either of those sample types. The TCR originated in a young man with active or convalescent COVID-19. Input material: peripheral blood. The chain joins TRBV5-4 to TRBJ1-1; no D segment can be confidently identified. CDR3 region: CASSLDSYSMVEAFF. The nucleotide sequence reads TGTGCCAGCAGCTTGGACTCATATAGTATGGTGGAGGCTTTCTTT. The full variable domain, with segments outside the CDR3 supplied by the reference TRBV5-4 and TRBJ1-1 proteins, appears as ETGVTQSPTHLIKTRGQQVTLRCSSQSGHNTVSWYQQALGQGPQFIFQYYREEENGRGNFPPRFSGLQFPNYSSELNVNALELDDSALYLCASSLDSYSMVEAFFGQGTRLTVV.